This TCR beta chain was recovered during a study of blood T cell repertoires in COVID-19. Study overall: The United States, Italy and Spain supplied acute and convalescent COVID-19 samples. The cDNA or gDNA used as material had been derived from T cells, B-cell-depleted T cells, or PBMCs.

This CDR3 has 16 residues. Trimming left V 6 bases short and J 0 bases short, with 17 bases between. Germline values: CDR1 SNHLY, CDR2 FYNNEI. Profiled with immunoSEQ multiplex PCR; TCRdb holds only in-frame clones, not every one. The sample consists of approximately 210,000 clones, approximately 82% of them appearing once. This clonotype was obtained from a woman in her 70s with active or convalescent COVID-19. The specimen sequenced was peripheral blood. The chain combines TRBV2 with TRBJ1-2, with D unresolved. In nucleotides, the CDR3 is TGTGCCAGCAGCATGGGGAGGAGACTCACTAACTATGGCTACACCTTC. It translates to CASSMGRRLTNYGYTF.